The entry that follows covers one T cell receptor (beta chain) sequence. Its antigen is not identified. This record comes from a study of cytomegalovirus exposure and HLA in healthy donors. Findings of the study overall: Association of a missense DCLRE1C variant with TCR beta V- and J-gene trimming was reported in a later analysis. Presence/absence analyses took donor sequencing depth as roughly uniform. Three CMV-associated chains proved CMV antigen-specific in vitro.

The PCR ran on 60 Vbeta and 13 Jbeta primers. Generated by immunoSEQ multiplex PCR, the TCRdb table keeps only in-frame clones and is missing some. The table lists 120,000 to 150,000 clones, roughly 80% of them singletons, with roughly 2.8% in the top ten. Germline CDR1 is ENHRY and CDR2 is SYGVKD. The V and J ends lost 3 bases and 7 bases respectively, with 15 bases between them. The CDR3 spans 14 residues. This clonotype was obtained from a woman in her 30s in good health and CMV-seronegative. The chain couples TRBV10-3 to TRBJ1-1, with D maybe TRBD1 (6 bases). What was sequenced was PBMCs. The CDR3 DNA reads TGTGCCATCAGTGATCAGACAGGTTTACTTGAAGCTTTCTTT. This codes for CAISDQTGLLEAFF.